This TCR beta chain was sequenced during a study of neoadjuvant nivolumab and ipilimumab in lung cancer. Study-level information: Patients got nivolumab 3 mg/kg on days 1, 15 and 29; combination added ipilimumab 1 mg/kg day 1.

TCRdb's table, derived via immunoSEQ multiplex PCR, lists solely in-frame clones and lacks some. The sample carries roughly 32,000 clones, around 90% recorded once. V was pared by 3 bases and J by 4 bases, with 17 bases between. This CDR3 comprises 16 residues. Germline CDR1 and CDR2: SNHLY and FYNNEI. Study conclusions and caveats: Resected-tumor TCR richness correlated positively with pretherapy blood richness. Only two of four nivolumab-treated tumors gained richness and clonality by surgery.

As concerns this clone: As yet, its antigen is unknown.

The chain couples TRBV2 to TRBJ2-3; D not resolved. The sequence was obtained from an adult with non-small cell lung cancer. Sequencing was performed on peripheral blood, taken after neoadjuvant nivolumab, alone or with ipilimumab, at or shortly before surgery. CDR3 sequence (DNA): TGTGCCAGCAGTGACGACCAGACGGGCCTCTCAGATACGCAGTATTTT. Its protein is CASSDDQTGLSDTQYF.